These 13 T cell receptor beta chains came from one sample sequenced in a study of CD8 T cells in ankylosing spondylitis. From the 5' RACE reads, TCRdb called clonotypes with MiXCR, one entry per CDR3 protein. The data contain 200,000 to 300,000 distinct CDR3 sequences, over 9.5% of them singletons. Sequenced material: blood, either unsorted or a sorted T cell fraction (not recorded which). The source is a male donor with ankylosing spondylitis or in good health (not recorded which).

This clonotype was observed many times. The chain is built from TRBV27 and TRBJ2-3, with TRBD1 identical over 7 bases. The V gene's germline CDR1 is MNHEY and CDR2 SMNVEV (reference sequence). The CDR3 extends over 16 amino acids. Trimming cost V 0 bases and J 1 base; bases outside gene matches: 4. The CDR3 sequence: CASSLSTGSGTDTQYF. CDR3 in DNA: TGTGCCAGCAGTTTATCGACAGGGTCGGGCACAGATACGCAGTATTTT.

This clonotype was seen repeatedly, ten times or more. The rearrangement links TRBV20-1 to TRBJ1-1; D gene ambiguous. The CDR3 spans 12 residues. V was cut by 6 bases and J by 2 bases, with 10 bases left in between. Germline loops: CDR1 DFQATT, CDR2 SNEGSKA (reference sequence). The CDR3 is CSASRINTEAFF. CDR3 DNA: TGCAGTGCCAGTCGAATTAACACTGAAGCTTTCTTT.

This clonotype occurred many times. The chain employs TRBV6-1 and TRBJ2-2; maybe TRBD2 (6 bases). Trimming left V 5 bases short and J 6 bases short, with 16 bases between. The CDR3 extends over 15 amino acids. The V gene's germline CDR1 is MNHNS and CDR2 SASEGT. The CDR3 is CASSQTSRWPGELFF. CDR3 nucleotides: TGTGCCAGCAGTCAAACTAGCAGGTGGCCCGGGGAGCTGTTTTTT.

Comments on this clonotype: The junction differs from germline at one of its ends, possibly a read error. As DNA, the CDR3 is TGCAGCGTTGCTGGCACAGCTATCTATGGCTACATCTTC. It encodes CSVAGTAIYGYIF. V and J are TRBV29-1 and TRBJ1-2; no clear D gene. The germline CDR1 and CDR2 sequences are SQVTM and ANQGSEA. This CDR3 spans 13 amino acids.

In this sample, this clonotype turned up many times. The rearrangement uses TRBV15 and TRBJ2-3; 11 bases map to TRBD2. The CDR3 extends over 17 amino acids. The germline V gene has CDR1 LNHNV and CDR2 YYDKDF (reference sequence). V shed 5 bases and J 1 base; nucleotides not matched to a gene: 8. The CDR3 protein is CATSGILAGGRTDTQYF. In nucleotides, the CDR3 is TGTGCCACCAGCGGAATTCTAGCGGGGGGACGCACAGATACGCAGTATTTT.

This clonotype was observed many times. This chain uses TRBV20-1 with TRBJ1-4; D gene unclear. Trimming cost V 4 bases and J 0 bases, with 6 bases left between them. The length of the CDR3 is 13 residues. Germline V gives CDR1 DFQATT, CDR2 SNEGSKA (reference sequence). CDR3 sequence: CSAIHPTNEKLFF. Here the CDR3 DNA reads TGCAGTGCTATTCACCCAACTAATGAAAAACTGTTTTTT.

Concerning this clonotype itself: Just one base apart from a much larger clone, this may be a read error. V gene TRBV7-6 combines with J gene TRBJ2-5; possibly TRBD2 for D (5 bases). CDR1 is SGHVS and CDR2 is FNYEAQ in the germline V gene. This CDR3 contains 14 residues. V lost 1 base and J 4 bases, leaving 10 bases between the germline ends. CDR3 sequence reads: CASSLEADRETQYF. The CDR3 DNA reads as TGTGCCAGCAGCTTAGAAGCGGATCGAGAGACCCAGTACTTC.

The chain carries TRBV11-1 and TRBJ2-7; the D gene is possibly TRBD1 (6 bases). This CDR3 contains 17 residues. Per germline, CDR1 SGHAT and CDR2 FQDESV (reference sequence). The V end lost 7 bases, the J end lost 0 bases, and 22 bases lay between the germline ends. CDR3 residues: CASTSIGEGVSSYEQYF. CDR3 DNA: TGTGCCAGCACCTCAATAGGTGAGGGGGTAAGCTCCTACGAGCAGTACTTC.

This chain uses TRBV25-1 with TRBJ2-7; D not resolved. Trimming shortened V by 0 bases and J by 2 bases, and 8 bases separated the two germline ends. This CDR3 region has 14 residues. Germline CDR1 is MGHDK and CDR2 is SYGVNS. The CDR3 nucleotides read TGTGCCAGCAGTGAATACTGGCGGCCCTACGAGCAGTACTTC. This translates into CASSEYWRPYEQYF.

CDR3 in DNA: TGCAGTGCTAGGCCACAGGGGAAACAGCCCCAGCATTTT. Its protein product is CSARPQGKQPQHF. The chain links TRBV20-1 to TRBJ1-5, with 7 bases fitting TRBD1. The CDR3 length is 13 residues. Losses at the gene ends were 3 bases for V and 7 bases for J; bases not matched to a gene: 6. The germline V gene encodes CDR1 DFQATT and CDR2 SNEGSKA (reference sequence).

This clonotype was counted many times. The chain joins TRBV29-1 to TRBJ1-1, with D possibly TRBD1 on 5 matching bases. V lost 3 bases to trimming and J lost 1 base, with 9 bases between them. Germline V gene sequence: CDR1 SQVTM, CDR2 ANQGSEA. CDR3 length: 13 amino acids. CDR3 nucleotides: TGCAGCGTTGACCGGGGACCGAACACTGAAGCTTTCTTT. Translating it yields CSVDRGPNTEAFF.

This clonotype was observed a single time. The rearrangement uses TRBV5-1 and TRBJ1-2; maybe TRBD1 (5 bases). The CDR3 totals 18 residues. Germline V lookup: CDR1 SGHRS, CDR2 YFSETQ. With 1 base removed from V and 1 base from J, the gap between germline ends came to 20 bases. The CDR3 coding sequence is TGCGCCAGCAGCTTGCAAGCCGGGGGAAGAGGGTTTAACTATGGCTACACCTTC. Translation gives CASSLQAGGRGFNYGYTF.

This clonotype was seen once. V gene TRBV3-1 combines with J gene TRBJ1-1, with D uncertain. CDR1 is LGHDT, CDR2 YNNKEL, per germline (reference sequence). Trimming stripped 8 bases from V and 4 bases from J, with 8 bases between. The CDR3 runs to 11 residues. In DNA form, the CDR3 reads TGTGCCAGCCAAAAGGGCACTGAAGCTTTCTTT. Translated, it gives CASQKGTEAFF.